This T cell receptor beta chain was identified in a study of T cell changes during pregnancy in multiple sclerosis (dated by TCRdb to between 2018 and 2020). General notes on the study: Changes in the T cell repertoire over the course of pregnancy were examined in this study in women with multiple sclerosis.

Trimmed from V: 6 bases; trimmed from J: 4 bases; junction bases lacking a gene match: 2. The CDR3 covers 12 residues, taking in both the cysteine and the phenylalanine. Only the CDR3 region is kept as DNA, spanning 36 bases read in frame from base 1. Via the germline V gene, CDR1 is SNHLY and CDR2 FYNNEI. The library was prepared using the immunoSEQ multiplex PCR assay. TCRdb obtained this table from immuneACCESS and retained in-frame rearrangements with V and J assigned. These tables miss some clones; where compared with another copy, unresolved V genes account for less than half of the shortfall, and the remainder is unexplained. This sample lists more than 90,000 clones; 91% were detected once. The ten largest account for roughly 3% of the sample. Notes on this clone: There is no known antigen for this receptor. No per-base quality is available; no much larger clone lies one base away.

The chain uses TRBV2 and TRBJ1-2, with 7 bases in between that match TRBD1. This sequence was found in a female donor with multiple sclerosis, enrolled in a pregnancy study. Specimen: peripheral blood, collected in the second trimester of pregnancy. CDR3 sequence: CASRGTAYGYTF. The nucleotide sequence reads TGTGCCAGCAGGGGGACAGCCTATGGCTACACCTTC.